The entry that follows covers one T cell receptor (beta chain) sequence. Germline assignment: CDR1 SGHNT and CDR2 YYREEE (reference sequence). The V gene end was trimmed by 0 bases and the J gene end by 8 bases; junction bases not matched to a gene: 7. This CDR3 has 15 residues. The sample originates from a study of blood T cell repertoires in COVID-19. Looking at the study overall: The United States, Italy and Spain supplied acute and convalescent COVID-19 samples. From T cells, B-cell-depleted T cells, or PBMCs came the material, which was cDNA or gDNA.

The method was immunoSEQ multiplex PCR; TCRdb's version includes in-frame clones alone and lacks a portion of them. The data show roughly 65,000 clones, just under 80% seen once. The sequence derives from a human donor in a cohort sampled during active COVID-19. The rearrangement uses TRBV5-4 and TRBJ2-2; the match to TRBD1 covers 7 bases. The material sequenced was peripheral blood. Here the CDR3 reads CASSLGDSFEGELFF. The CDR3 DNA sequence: TGTGCCAGCAGCTTGGGGGACAGCTTCGAGGGGGAGCTGTTTTTT.